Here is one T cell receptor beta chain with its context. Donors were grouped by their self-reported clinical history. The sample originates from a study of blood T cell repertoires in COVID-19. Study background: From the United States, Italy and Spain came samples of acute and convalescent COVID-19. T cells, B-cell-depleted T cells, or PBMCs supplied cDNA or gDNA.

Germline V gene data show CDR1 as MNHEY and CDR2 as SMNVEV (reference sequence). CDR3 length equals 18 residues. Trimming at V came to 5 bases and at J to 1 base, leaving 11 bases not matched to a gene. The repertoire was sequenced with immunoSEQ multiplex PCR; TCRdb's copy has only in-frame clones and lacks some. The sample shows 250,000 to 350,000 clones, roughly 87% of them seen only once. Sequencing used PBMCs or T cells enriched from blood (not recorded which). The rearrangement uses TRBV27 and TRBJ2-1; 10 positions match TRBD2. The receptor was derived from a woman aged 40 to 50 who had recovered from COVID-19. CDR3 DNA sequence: TGTGCCAGCAGTCCCATCCCCAGCGGGAGGGGATCCTACAATGAGCAGTTCTTC. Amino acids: CASSPIPSGRGSYNEQFF.